This record concerns one T cell receptor beta chain sequence. The data originate from a study of blood T cell repertoires in COVID-19. Study in general: The samples span acute and convalescent COVID-19 from the United States, Italy and Spain. T cells, B-cell-depleted T cells, or PBMCs provided the cDNA or gDNA that served as material.

Trimming stripped 7 bases from V and 3 bases from J, with 9 bases between. The CDR3 length is 12 residues. In germline, CDR1 is MDHEN, CDR2 SYDVKM. Using immunoSEQ multiplex PCR, the repertoire was profiled, and TCRdb retains in-frame clones only, with some absent. The data contain some 290,000 clones, approximately 87% of them singletons. The rearrangement joins TRBV28 to TRBJ1-1, with a tentative D call TRBD1 (5 bases). This clonotype was sampled from a man aged 55 to 70 who had recovered from COVID-19. The sample was peripheral blood. The CDR3 sequence is CASIDRDTEAFF. DNA of the CDR3: TGTGCCAGCATCGACAGAGACACTGAAGCTTTCTTT.